This TCR beta chain was captured by sequencing in a study of CD8 T cells in Susac syndrome. Study results and caveats: As acknowledged by the study, its TCR sequencing and HLA analysis included a relatively small number of individuals.

On this clonotype: The antigen is not known.

CDR3 length: 13 residues. Per the germline V gene, CDR1 is SQVTM and CDR2 is ANQGSEA. With 1 base removed from V and 6 bases from J, the gap between germline ends came to 9 bases. A quantity of roughly 0.5 to 1 ug RNA underwent reverse transcription using random hexamers. A multiplex approach, immunoSEQ multiplex PCR, amplified TCR beta CDR3 across 54 Vbeta and 13 Jbeta. TCRdb re-called the immunoSEQ multiplex PCR reads with MiXCR, one entry per CDR3 protein. The sample yields about 150,000 distinct CDR3 sequences, around 95% seen once. Sequenced input: CD8+ T cells from PBMCs. This sequence joins TRBV29-1 and TRBJ2-2; D call uncertain. The TCR sequence derives from a human donor with multiple sclerosis. The CDR3 DNA sequence: TGCAGCGTTGAAGGGTTGGGTGCCGGGGAGCTGTTTTTT. Translation gives CSVEGLGAGELFF.